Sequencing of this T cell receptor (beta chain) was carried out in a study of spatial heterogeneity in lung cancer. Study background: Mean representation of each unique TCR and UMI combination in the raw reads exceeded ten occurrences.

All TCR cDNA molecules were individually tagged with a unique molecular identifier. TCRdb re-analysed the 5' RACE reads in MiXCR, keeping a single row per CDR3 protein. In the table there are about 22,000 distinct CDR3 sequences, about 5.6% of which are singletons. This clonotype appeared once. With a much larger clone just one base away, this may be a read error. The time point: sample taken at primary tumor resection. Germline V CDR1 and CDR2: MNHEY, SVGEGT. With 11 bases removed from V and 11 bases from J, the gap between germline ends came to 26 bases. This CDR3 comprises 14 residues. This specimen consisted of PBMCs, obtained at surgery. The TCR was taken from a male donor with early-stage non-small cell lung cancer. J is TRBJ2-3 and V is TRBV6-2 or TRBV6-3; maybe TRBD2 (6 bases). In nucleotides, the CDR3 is TGTGCCGGCATCCGAGCGGGCCCAAGTGGAGGGCAGTATTTT. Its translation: CAGIRAGPSGGQYF.